This T cell receptor beta chain was captured by sequencing in a study of CD8+ T cells in alopecia areata. Cell sorting was performed on pooled cutaneous lymph node cells with CD4, CD8alpha, NKG2D, NKG2ACE and other markers. Sequencing relied on a cDNA template that was reverse transcribed from extracted RNA. Some clones are missing from TCRdb's copy, which holds only in-frame ones; the method was immunoSEQ multiplex PCR. Recorded here are 290,000 or so clones, none singletons. In its sample, this clone was seen a few times. Its antigen is unidentified. The gene names here belong to mouse. The CDR3 goes on 4 residues after the read ends, and that part is filled in from the germline J gene. Study results and limitations: When scalp samples are sequenced, resident alphabeta T cells of normal skin are also captured. The study found TCR sharing across patients less clear than in mice, possibly for HLA reasons. Normal scalp showed lower clonality than lesional scalp, especially alopecia totalis/universalis.

This CDR3 is 15 amino acids long. Trimming shortened V by 0 bases and J by 4 bases, and 11 bases separated the two germline ends. CDR1 and CDR2 from the germline V gene are MNHDT and YYDKIL. This TCR was recovered from a C3H/HeJ mouse with alopecia areata. This strain's MHC haplotype is H2-k. The chain combines TRBV17 with TRBJ2-3; D is perhaps TRBD2 (7 bases). Sequencing input: CD4+ T cells sorted from a lymph node. CDR3 bases read: TGTGCTAGCAGTAGAGAGGGGGGCCGGTCAGAA. Translation: CASSREGGRSE. The whole CDR3 sequence reads CASSREGGRSETLYF.